Sequencing of this TCR beta chain was carried out in a study of shared clonotypes between healthy human individuals. Sequencing used immunoSEQ multiplex PCR; TCRdb keeps in-frame clones, though not all of them. Among approximately 2.5 million clones, over 85% were seen once, and the ten largest hold roughly 0.13%. The study drew its donors from healthy HIV-negative adults without recent acute infections or vaccinations. The CDR3 contains 12 residues. The V gene lost 6 bases and the J gene lost 5 bases, with 10 bases spanning the gap. Germline lookup yields CDR1 SGHAT and CDR2 FQNNGV. Concerning this clone itself: Its specificity is unknown.

Study conclusions and caveats: The represented genetic and exposure-history diversity was limited by the small number of donors.

This TCR came from a man aged 18 to 30 in good health. Input material: naive CD4+ T cells sorted from blood. The subset here: CD45RA+ positively selected. The chain is built from TRBV11-2 and TRBJ2-5; tentatively, D is TRBD1 (5 bases). CDR3 sequence reads: CASRGQRETQYF. The CDR3 DNA follows: TGTGCCAGCAGGGGGCAGAGGGAGACCCAGTACTTC.